This T cell receptor beta chain was captured in a study of T cell responses to AZD1222 COVID-19 vaccine. Study-wide findings and caveats: Recipients of two AZD1222 doses showed rising Spike-specific TCR breadth and depth. Of spike-specific TCRs, nearly half reportedly target regions left unmutated in variants.

Measured with immunoSEQ multiplex PCR; TCRdb has only the in-frame clones, and not every one. The table shows 50,000 to 70,000 clones, with roughly 90% occurring only once. Turning to this clone: What it binds is not known.

This sequence originates from an adult who received the AZD1222 COVID-19 vaccine. The specimen was peripheral blood, collected 28 days after the second AZD1222 dose.

In nucleotides, the CDR3 is TGTGCCAGCAGCCCGGGGTTGGCCAAAAACATTCAGTACTTC. This translates into CASSPGLAKNIQYF. This rearrangement joins TRBV7-2 to TRBJ2-4; a possible D gene is TRBD2 (5 bases). The germline CDR1 and CDR2 sequences are SGHTA and FQGNSA. This CDR3 has 14 amino acids. Trimming removed 5 bases from V and 1 base from J, with 9 bases in between.